One sample yielded the 7 T cell receptor beta chains listed below, sequenced in a study of PD-1 blockade in classical Hodgkin lymphoma. Generated by immunoSEQ multiplex PCR, the TCRdb table keeps only in-frame clones and is missing some. The sample has roughly 50,000 clones, over 70% seen once. Each patient relapsed following autologous stem cell transplantation, and prior brentuximab vedotin exposure differed. Material: peripheral blood mononuclear cells (PBMCs), obtained before the second cycle of nivolumab. Receptor source: a human donor with classical Hodgkin lymphoma.

The V gene is TRBV5-6, the J gene TRBJ1-4, with a weak D call TRBD1 (5 bases). Trimming took off 1 base at V and 7 bases at J, with 17 bases between the two ends. CDR1 is SGHDT, CDR2 YYEEEE, per germline. This CDR3 comprises 16 residues. The chain's CDR3 is CASSLLSRGTGEKLFF. DNA of the CDR3: TGTGCCAGCAGCTTGTTATCCCGCGGGACGGGTGAAAAACTGTTTTTT. Full variable domain (outside the CDR3, taken from reference TRBV5-6 and TRBJ1-4): DAGVTQSPTHLIKTRGQQVTLRCSPKSGHDTVSWYQQALGQGPQFIFQYYEEEERQRGNFPDRFSGHQFPNYSSELNVNALLLGDSALYLCASSLLSRGTGEKLFFGSGTQLSVL.

The chain has TRBV9 and TRBJ2-2, with TRBD2 identical over 13 bases. The V gene end was trimmed by 3 bases and the J gene end by 5 bases; junction bases not matched to a gene: 7. Germline V lookup: CDR1 SGDLS, CDR2 YYNGEE. The CDR3 spans 17 residues. The CDR3 here is CASSEAWTSGSTGELFF. CDR3 DNA: TGTGCCAGCAGCGAAGCCTGGACTAGCGGGAGTACCGGGGAGCTGTTTTTT.

This sequence joins TRBV6-6 and TRBJ1-4; no definite D call. This CDR3 comprises 13 residues. V was clipped by 11 bases and J by 7 bases, with 17 bases between them. The germline gives CDR1 MNHNY, CDR2 SVGAGI (reference sequence). This CDR3 is CALAGRKGEKLFF. As DNA, the CDR3 is TGTGCCTTGGCCGGGAGGAAAGGTGAAAAACTGTTTTTT.

This clone was counted between two and nine times. V gene TRBV11-1 combines with J gene TRBJ2-2; 9 positions match TRBD2. Germline values: CDR1 SGHAT, CDR2 FQDESV (reference sequence). This CDR3 region has 15 residues. Trimming at V came to 2 bases and at J to 5 bases, leaving 3 bases not matched to a gene. Here the CDR3 DNA reads TGTGCCAGCAGCTTAAAGCGGGGGGAAACCGGGGAGCTGTTTTTT. It translates to CASSLKRGETGELFF.

The V and J genes are TRBV28 and TRBJ2-2; tentative D call: TRBD1 (6 bases). This CDR3 spans 15 amino acids. Germline V lookup: CDR1 MDHEN, CDR2 SYDVKM. Trimming cost V 6 bases and J 0 bases, with 11 bases left between them. The CDR3 DNA follows: TGTGCCAGCAGAGGGACAAGGGCGAACACCGGGGAGCTGTTTTTT. It encodes CASRGTRANTGELFF.

The rearrangement joins TRBV5-1 to TRBJ2-7; D possibly corresponds to TRBD1 (5 bases). Trimming cost V 4 bases and J 0 bases, with 17 bases left between them. Germline V CDR1 and CDR2: SGHRS, YFSETQ. The CDR3 contains 16 residues. As DNA, the CDR3 is TGCGCCAGCAGCGTGCACAGGAGCCCGAACTCCTACGAGCAGTACTTC. Translating gives CASSVHRSPNSYEQYF.

The V gene is TRBV7-9, the J gene TRBJ2-2; D ambiguous. The CDR3 covers 13 residues. Germline V gives CDR1 SEHNR, CDR2 FQNEAQ (reference sequence). Trimming took off 1 base at V and 5 bases at J, with 5 bases between the two ends. The CDR3 protein is CASSLEWTGELFF. The CDR3 DNA reads TGTGCCAGCAGCTTAGAGTGGACCGGGGAGCTGTTTTTT.